This TCR beta chain was identified during a study of blood T cell repertoires in COVID-19. The junction had 6 bases not matched to a gene; V was cut back by 5 bases and J by 8 bases. The CDR3 extends over 14 amino acids. Germline loops: CDR1 SGHAT, CDR2 FQNNGV. TCRdb's table, derived via immunoSEQ multiplex PCR, lists solely in-frame clones and lacks some. The repertoire holds 200,000 or so clones, with 88% as singletons. This TCR was sampled from a woman aged 60 to 75 with acute or convalescent COVID-19. The gene calls are TRBV11-2 and TRBJ2-2; 9 nucleotides align to TRBD1. The sequencing input was peripheral blood. The CDR3, as DNA: TGTGCCAGCAGCAAAACAGGGGGCCTGGGGGAGCTGTTTTTT. Its protein product is CASSKTGGLGELFF. Variable domain in full (rest from reference TRBV11-2 and TRBJ2-2): EAGVAQSPRYKIIEKRQSVAFWCNPISGHATLYWYQQILGQGPKLLIQFQNNGVVDDSQLPKDRFSAERLKGVDSTLKIQPAKLEDSAVYLCASSKTGGLGELFFGEGSRLTVL.